The 30 T cell receptor beta chains below all came from one sample that was sequenced in a study of T cell responses to AZD1222 COVID-19 vaccine. Sequencing used immunoSEQ multiplex PCR; TCRdb keeps in-frame clones, though not all of them. The repertoire holds tens of thousands of clones, with more than 80% as singletons. Sequencing was performed on peripheral blood, taken on day 0 of MenACWY control vaccination. The receptors were sampled from an adult in good health.

V is TRBV27 and J is TRBJ1-1; D may be TRBD1 (6 bases). This CDR3 has 16 amino acids. The V gene lost 2 bases and the J gene lost 0 bases, with 13 bases spanning the gap. Germline CDR1 MNHEY, CDR2 SMNVEV (reference sequence). CDR3 in amino acids: CASSLRRGAMNTEAFF. The CDR3 nucleotides read TGTGCCAGCAGTTTACGACGGGGGGCTATGAACACTGAAGCTTTCTTT.

This chain links TRBV12-3 or TRBV12-4 with TRBJ2-7; maybe TRBD1 (6 bases). V gave up 6 bases and J gave up 5 bases, with 14 bases separating them. The CDR3 extends over 13 amino acids. As DNA, the CDR3 is TGTGCCAGCAGCCTAGTAAGACAGGACGAGCAGTACTTC. Amino acids: CASSLVRQDEQYF.

The chain uses TRBV5-8 and TRBJ2-7; D not certain. CDR3 size: 15 residues. V dropped 3 bases and J dropped 2 bases, with 15 bases sitting between them. Germline V gene data show CDR1 as SGHTS and CDR2 as YDEGEE. The CDR3 bases are TGTGCCAGCAGCTACTACTCCATTGGCACCTACGAGCAGTACTTC. This codes for CASSYYSIGTYEQYF. The full variable domain, its missing parts supplied by reference TRBV5-8 and TRBJ2-7, is EAGVTQSPTHLIKTRGQQATLRCSPISGHTSVYWYQQALGLGLQFLLWYDEGEERNRGNFPPRFSGRQFPNYSSELNVNALELEDSALYLCASSYYSIGTYEQYFGPGTRLTVT.

The V and J genes are TRBV6-2 or TRBV6-3 and TRBJ2-7; 10 bases map to TRBD2. The CDR3 extends over 15 amino acids. In germline, CDR1 is MNHEY, CDR2 SVGEGT. The J segment lost 4 bases and the V segment lost 4 bases, leaving 7 bases of the junction unmatched. The CDR3 here is CASSSRTSGKYEQYF. CDR3 nucleotides: TGTGCCAGCAGTTCCCGGACTAGCGGTAAATACGAGCAGTACTTC.

This chain connects TRBV7-2 to TRBJ2-1; 8 positions match TRBD2. Trimming at V came to 1 base and at J to 6 bases, leaving 8 bases not matched to a gene. The CDR3 is 16 residues long. Germline V CDR1 and CDR2: SGHTA, FQGNSA. DNA for the CDR3: TGTGCCAGCAGCTTAGTATTGGCGGGAGGCCGCAATGAGCAGTTCTTC. It specifies CASSLVLAGGRNEQFF.

The chain joins TRBV19 to TRBJ2-2, with 9 bases identical to TRBD2. Germline CDR1 is LNHDA and CDR2 is SQIVND (reference sequence). V shed 4 bases and J 2 bases; nucleotides not matched to a gene: 5. The CDR3 has 16 residues. The CDR3 is CASSTLAGVNTGELFF. The CDR3, as DNA: TGTGCCAGTAGTACCTTAGCGGGAGTAAACACCGGGGAGCTGTTTTTT.

The J gene is TRBJ2-4, the V gene TRBV6-8; 8 nucleotides agree with TRBD1. The germline gives CDR1 MNHGY, CDR2 SAAAGT. This CDR3 has 15 residues. The trim removed 6 bases at V and 0 bases at J, leaving 4 bases unmatched. The CDR3 DNA reads as TGTGCCAGCAGCACCCAGGGGGCAGCCAAAAACATTCAGTACTTC. Protein product: CASSTQGAAKNIQYF.

This chain uses TRBV4-1 with TRBJ2-7; no clear D gene. The V gene lost 3 bases and the J gene lost 2 bases, with 14 bases spanning the gap. Germline CDR1 and CDR2: MGHRA and YSYEKL. The CDR3 has 15 amino acids. In DNA, the CDR3 is TGCGCCAGCAGCCACCTAAGCCGTGCTCCCTACGAGCAGTACTTC. This encodes CASSHLSRAPYEQYF.

This sequence joins TRBV19 and TRBJ2-7, with D perhaps matching TRBD1 (6 bases). Trimming took 5 bases from V and 3 from J, leaving 17 bases between them. Germline V CDR1 and CDR2: LNHDA, SQIVND (reference sequence). The CDR3 consists of 15 residues. The CDR3: CASSADPGAHYEQYF. In DNA, the CDR3 is TGTGCCAGTAGTGCCGACCCAGGGGCTCACTACGAGCAGTACTTC.

The CDR3 protein is CASSIPSGGAGYTF. CDR3 DNA: TGTGCCAGTAGTATACCCTCAGGGGGTGCTGGCTACACCTTC. The chain is built from TRBV19 and TRBJ1-2, with 7 positions matching TRBD1. Trimming removed 2 bases from V and 7 bases from J; junction bases left unmatched: 7. This CDR3 spans 14 amino acids. CDR1 and CDR2 from the germline V gene are LNHDA and SQIVND (reference sequence).

This clone was picked up a small number of times. The CDR3 region is CASSRTGSSYNSPLHF. For the CDR3, the DNA is TGTGCCAGCAGTCGCACAGGGAGCTCCTATAATTCACCCCTCCACTTT. The genes are TRBV2 and TRBJ1-6, with D possibly matching TRBD1 (6 bases). Trimming cost V 5 bases and J 0 bases, with 11 bases left between them. Germline lookup yields CDR1 SNHLY and CDR2 FYNNEI. The CDR3 contains 16 residues.

The gene calls are TRBV4-2 and TRBJ2-5; TRBD2 agrees at 8 bases. This CDR3 has 17 residues. With 1 base clipped from V and 5 bases from J, the junction kept 12 bases outside the gene matches. CDR1 is LGHNA and CDR2 is YNFKEQ in the germline V gene. This CDR3 is CASSQGQRAGVGETQYF. The CDR3 region has the DNA TGTGCCAGCAGCCAAGGTCAGCGAGCGGGAGTGGGTGAGACCCAGTACTTC.

This clone has more than one count but fewer than ten. The V and J genes are TRBV19 and TRBJ2-1; the match to TRBD2 covers 13 bases. V lost 3 bases and J lost 2; bases outside the gene matches: 7. This CDR3 contains 18 residues. Per the germline V gene, CDR1 is LNHDA and CDR2 is SQIVND (reference sequence). DNA of the CDR3: TGTGCCAGTAGTATTGGTGAACTAGCGGGAGGGCCCTACAATGAGCAGTTCTTC. As protein: CASSIGELAGGPYNEQFF.

The chain is built from TRBV7-2 and TRBJ1-2, with no clear D. Germline CDR1 SGHTA, CDR2 FQGNSA. This CDR3 contains 15 residues. Trimming stripped 5 bases from V and 3 bases from J, with 16 bases between. The CDR3 bases are TGTGCCAGCAGCCCATCGCCCCAGGCAGACTATGGCTACACCTTC. Amino acid sequence: CASSPSPQADYGYTF.

The V gene is TRBV19, the J gene TRBJ2-5, with 8 bases that match TRBD1. V lost 6 bases, J lost 4 bases, and 7 bases stayed unmatched. Germline assignment: CDR1 LNHDA and CDR2 SQIVND (reference sequence). The CDR3 is made up of 14 amino acids. The CDR3 is CASRKGQGIETQYF. The CDR3 DNA is TGTGCCAGTAGAAAAGGACAGGGCATAGAGACCCAGTACTTC. Complete variable domain (other parts from reference TRBV19 and TRBJ2-5): DGGITQSPKYLFRKEGQNVTLSCEQNLNHDAMYWYRQDPGQGLRLIYYSQIVNDFQKGDIAEGYSVSREKKESFPLTVTSAQKNPTAFYLCASRKGQGIETQYFGPGTRLLVL.

The CDR3 DNA sequence: TGTGCCAGCAGGGGGACAGGGGGAAACACTGAAGCTTTCTTT. Protein product: CASRGTGGNTEAFF. The chain is built from TRBV2 and TRBJ1-1; 11 bases match TRBD1. Per the germline V gene, CDR1 is SNHLY and CDR2 is FYNNEI. This CDR3 comprises 14 residues. The V and J ends lost 6 bases and 2 bases, in that order; junction bases with no gene match: 2.

The rearrangement uses TRBV7-9 and TRBJ1-6; D unresolved. The CDR3 spans 14 residues. Germline CDR1 is SEHNR and CDR2 is FQNEAQ (reference sequence). V shed 5 bases and J shed 5 bases, with 10 bases lying between them. The CDR3 bases are TGTGCCAGCAGCCCGCTGCGAGATAATTCACCCCTCCACTTT. It codes for CASSPLRDNSPLHF.

V is TRBV11-1 and J is TRBJ2-3; D perhaps matches TRBD2 (6 bases). The CDR3 consists of 15 residues. Germline loops: CDR1 SGHAT, CDR2 FQDESV (reference sequence). The V gene lost 2 bases and the J gene lost 2 bases, with 11 bases spanning the gap. CDR3 loop: CASSLWRGPTDTQYF. The CDR3 DNA sequence: TGTGCCAGCAGCTTATGGAGGGGCCCCACAGATACGCAGTATTTT.

This rearrangement joins TRBV19 to TRBJ1-1; a weak D match, TRBD1 (6 bases). V was trimmed by 4 bases and J by 6 bases, leaving 9 bases between them. Looked up from germline, CDR1 is LNHDA and CDR2 is SQIVND (reference sequence). The CDR3 length is 12 residues. The CDR3 here is CASSRGQSEAFF. CDR3 DNA sequence: TGTGCCAGTAGTAGAGGACAGTCTGAAGCTTTCTTT.

The rearrangement links TRBV6-2 or TRBV6-3 to TRBJ2-7, with TRBD1 matching 10 bases. The V gene's germline CDR1 is MNHEY and CDR2 SVGEGT. The ends lost 2 bases at V and 3 bases at J; junction bases unmatched: 13. This CDR3 spans 18 amino acids. CDR3 region: CASSYPDGAGTGVYEQYF. The CDR3 region has the DNA TGTGCCAGCAGTTACCCAGATGGGGCCGGGACAGGGGTCTACGAGCAGTACTTC.

This chain links TRBV18 with TRBJ2-2, with D hard to call. V shed 0 bases and J shed 4 bases, with 12 bases lying between them. Germline CDR1 and CDR2: KGHSH and LQKENI. The CDR3 is made up of 16 amino acids. The CDR3 sequence: CASSPPPGRRTGELFF. The CDR3 DNA reads TGTGCCAGCTCACCACCCCCCGGCCGTCGCACCGGGGAGCTGTTTTTT.

The rearrangement joins TRBV5-1 to TRBJ2-2; D gene unclear. Trimming cost V 1 base and J 7 bases, with 8 bases left between them. This CDR3 is built from 13 residues. Per the germline V gene, CDR1 is SGHRS and CDR2 is YFSETQ. The chain's CDR3 is CASSLFLGGELFF. The CDR3 bases are TGCGCCAGCAGCTTGTTCCTCGGCGGGGAGCTGTTTTTT.

This rearrangement joins TRBV7-9 to TRBJ2-1, with TRBD2 matching over 7 bases. CDR1 and CDR2 (germline): SEHNR, FQNEAQ (reference sequence). V shed 6 bases, J shed 0 bases, and the junction held 8 bases outside the gene matches. The CDR3 totals 16 residues. The DNA for the CDR3 is TGTGCCAGCAGTGAAACTAGCGCGAGCTCCTACAATGAGCAGTTCTTC. Translation gives CASSETSASSYNEQFF.

This chain joins TRBV5-1 and TRBJ1-4; D uncertain. Germline values: CDR1 SGHRS, CDR2 YFSETQ. This CDR3 is 14 amino acids long. Trimming removed 5 bases at V and 1 base at J, with 9 bases between. The CDR3: CASSTAGTNEKLFF. In DNA, the CDR3 is TGCGCCAGCAGTACTGCGGGAACTAATGAAAAACTGTTTTTT.

V and J are TRBV6-1 and TRBJ1-6, with D uncertain. The V gene's germline CDR1 is MNHNS and CDR2 SASEGT. The length of the CDR3 is 12 residues. The V and J ends lost 3 bases and 9 bases respectively, with 6 bases between them. CDR3 in amino acids: CASSERSSPLHF. The CDR3 DNA reads as TGTGCCAGCAGTGAGAGAAGTTCACCCCTCCACTTT.

The chain recombines TRBV30 with TRBJ2-7; D is perhaps TRBD1 (6 bases). Germline V lookup: CDR1 GTSNPN, CDR2 SVGIG (reference sequence). Trimming shortened V by 5 bases and J by 1 base, and 15 bases separated the two germline ends. This CDR3 contains 14 residues. CDR3 nucleotide sequence: TGTGCCTGGGAAATTAATACAGGGTCCTACGAGCAGTACTTC. Protein sequence: CAWEINTGSYEQYF.

The rearrangement joins TRBV11-2 to TRBJ2-3; 8 bases map to TRBD2. In germline, CDR1 is SGHAT, CDR2 FQNNGV. The CDR3 length is 16 residues. After removal of 4 bases from V and 4 bases from J, the junction contained 10 bases not matched to a gene. CDR3 DNA: TGTGCCAGCAGCTCTCCGGCGGGAGGTACGGCAGATACGCAGTATTTT. Protein product: CASSSPAGGTADTQYF.

This sequence joins TRBV28 and TRBJ1-1, with a weak D call TRBD1 (5 bases). Per the germline V gene, CDR1 is MDHEN and CDR2 is SYDVKM. The CDR3 extends over 13 amino acids. Trimming left V 2 bases short and J 11 bases short, with 15 bases between. The CDR3: CASSLGGDLQAFF. CDR3 in DNA: TGTGCCAGCAGTTTAGGAGGGGACTTGCAGGCTTTCTTT. Full variable domain (outside the CDR3, taken from reference TRBV28 and TRBJ1-1): DVKVTQSSRYLVKRTGEKVFLECVQDMDHENMFWYRQDPGLGLRLIYFSYDVKMKEKGDIPEGYSVSREKKERFSLILESASTNQTSMYLCASSLGGDLQAFFGQGTRLTVV.

This chain connects TRBV6-2 or TRBV6-3 to TRBJ2-1; D is ambiguous. The ends were cut back, 6 bases at V and 8 bases at J, with 11 bases in the middle. This CDR3 has 12 residues. CDR1 is MNHEY and CDR2 is SVGEGT in the germline V gene. This chain's CDR3 is CASSTLGYEQFF. The CDR3 DNA reads TGTGCCAGCAGCACCCTCGGCTATGAGCAGTTCTTC.

The chain links TRBV4-3 to TRBJ1-2; 8 bases fit TRBD1. The V segment lost 3 bases and the J segment 7 bases; nucleotides outside the gene matches: 10. Per germline, CDR1 LGHNA and CDR2 YSLEER. This CDR3 region has 15 residues. The CDR3 here is CASSHPDRGRGGYTF. CDR3 nucleotides: TGCGCCAGCAGCCACCCCGACAGGGGAAGGGGTGGCTACACCTTC.